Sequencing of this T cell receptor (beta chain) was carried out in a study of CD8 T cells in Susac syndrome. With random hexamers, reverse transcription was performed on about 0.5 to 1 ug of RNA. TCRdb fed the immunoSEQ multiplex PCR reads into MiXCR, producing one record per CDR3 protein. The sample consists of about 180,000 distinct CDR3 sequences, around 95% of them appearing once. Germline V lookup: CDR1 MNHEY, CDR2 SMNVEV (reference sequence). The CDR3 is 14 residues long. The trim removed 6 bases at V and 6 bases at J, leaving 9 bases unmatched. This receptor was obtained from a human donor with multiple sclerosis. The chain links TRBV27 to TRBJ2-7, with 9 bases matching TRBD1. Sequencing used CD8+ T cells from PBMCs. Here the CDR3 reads CASREPGTGTEQYF. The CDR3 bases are TGTGCCAGCAGGGAACCCGGGACAGGGACCGAGCAGTACTTC.